This is a list of T cell receptor beta chains from one sample in a study of T cell repertoires in cytomegalovirus infection. For these TCRs, the target antigens are not known. Each CDR3 protein is one row after TCRdb ran MiXCR on the reads. This sample has around 430,000 distinct CDR3 sequences; about 39% occur once, and the top ten carry just under 45%. The sample in question was cultured PBMCs, obtained from culture after CMV antigen stimulation. These receptors originate from a human donor in good health (CMV status not recorded). Some clones in this sample may be carry-over from other donors' samples. The CDR3 runs from the conserved cysteine through the conserved F or W. D genes are given only for firm matches. Size is omitted from some rows. Given values are once, few, many or a class for expanded clones.

d_call	clone_size	v_call	j_call	cdr3_aa	cdr3_nt
NA	NA	TRBV7-2	TRBJ2-3	CASSSVGLTDTQYF	TGTGCCAGCAGCTCCGTAGGCCTCACAGATACGCAGTATTTT
NA	NA	TRBV7-2	TRBJ2-4	CASSPLGLGKNIQYF	TGTGCCAGCAGTCCCTTGGGGCTGGGAAAAAACATTCAGTACTTC
NA	NA	TRBV4-1	TRBJ2-5	CASSQIIQETQYF	TGCGCCAGCAGCCAAATAATCCAAGAGACCCAGTACTTC
NA	NA	TRBV11-2	TRBJ2-1	CASSLESSSYNEQFF	TGTGCCAGCAGCTTAGAATCGAGCTCCTACAATGAGCAGTTCTTC
TRBD1	few	TRBV6-1	TRBJ2-7	CASSYAGGRRSYYEQYF	TGTGCCAGCAGTTATGCAGGGGGCAGGCGAAGCTACTACGAGCAGTACTTC
NA	NA	TRBV11-2	TRBJ2-4	CASSSWMVKNIQYF	TGTGCCAGCAGCTCCTGGATGGTCAAAAACATTCAGTACTTC
TRBD2	NA	TRBV7-8	TRBJ2-1	CASNPWASGSNEQFF	TGTGCCAGCAACCCATGGGCTAGCGGGAGCAATGAGCAGTTCTTC
TRBD1	many	TRBV12-3/TRBV12-4	TRBJ1-5	CASSYRGQPQHF	TGTGCCAGCAGTTACAGGGGTCAGCCCCAGCATTTT
NA	NA	TRBV6-5	TRBJ1-2	CASSYSRQVAGYTF	TGTGCCAGCAGTTACTCGCGACAGGTCGCTGGCTACACCTTC
NA	few	TRBV7-8	TRBJ2-5	CASSLGWKTQYF	TGTGCCAGCAGCTTAGGATGGAAGACCCAGTACTTC
NA	few	TRBV2	TRBJ1-5	CASSAYPVNQPQHF	TGTGCCAGCAGTGCCTACCCCGTTAATCAGCCCCAGCATTTT
NA	NA	TRBV2	TRBJ1-1	CASNKGRRTEAFF	TGTGCCAGCAATAAGGGACGGCGCACTGAAGCTTTCTTT
NA	few	TRBV7-8	TRBJ2-1	CASSWPGVYNEQFF	TGTGCCAGCAGCTGGCCAGGGGTCTACAATGAGCAGTTCTTC
NA	NA	TRBV11-1	TRBJ2-7	CASSRQAYEQYF	TGTGCCAGCAGTAGGCAGGCCTACGAGCAGTACTTC